What follows are 8 T cell receptor beta chains derived from one specimen sequenced in a study of blood T cells in healthy people across ages. The authors ran a second PCR of about 7 to 11 cycles using a sample-barcoded 5' primer and a J-beta primer mix. In TCRdb, the 5' RACE reads were re-called with MiXCR into one record per CDR3 protein. The sample lists 1.5 million or so distinct CDR3 sequences; around 42% were seen once. The sample was blood. Source of these receptors: a woman between 18 and 30 years old in good health.

The rearrangement uses TRBV25-1 and TRBJ2-4; the match to TRBD1 covers 9 bases. The J call could be wrong; TRBJ2-5 is a better fit for the DNA end. Germline CDR1 reads MGHDK; CDR2 reads SYGVNS. The CDR3 spans 16 residues. CDR3 residues: CASSDHLQGAKETQYF. In nucleotides, the CDR3 is TGTGCCAGCAGTGACCACTTACAGGGGGCGAAAGAGACCCAGTACTTC.

This clonotype has a handful of counts. V and J are TRBV2 and TRBJ1-5, with 7 bases aligning to TRBD1. Trimming at V came to 8 bases and at J to 2 bases, leaving 6 bases not matched to a gene. Germline V gives CDR1 SNHLY, CDR2 FYNNEI. The CDR3 totals 14 residues. The CDR3 DNA follows: TGTGCCAGCGGGGGACAGCTGGGCAATCAGCCCCAGCATTTT. Translation gives CASGGQLGNQPQHF.

This chain uses TRBV4-1 with TRBJ2-1; 8 positions agree with TRBD2. The CDR3 spans 16 residues. J lost 1 base, V lost 2 bases, and 4 bases had no gene match. The V gene's germline CDR1 is MGHRA and CDR2 YSYEKL. CDR3: CASSQLAGISYNEQFF. The CDR3 coding sequence is TGCGCCAGCAGCCAATTAGCGGGGATTTCCTACAATGAGCAGTTCTTC.

The rearrangement uses TRBV20-1 and TRBJ2-7; D perhaps matches TRBD1 (6 bases). This CDR3 spans 15 amino acids. Trimming cost V 2 bases and J 7 bases, with 21 bases left between them. CDR1 DFQATT and CDR2 SNEGSKA come from the germline V gene (reference sequence). Written as DNA, the CDR3 is TGCAGTGCTAGACTTGGACAGCAATCCTACAATGAGCAGTACTTC. Protein product: CSARLGQQSYNEQYF.

The rearrangement links TRBV4-1 to TRBJ2-2; D perhaps matches TRBD2 (5 bases). CDR1 MGHRA and CDR2 YSYEKL come from the germline V gene. This CDR3 is built from 16 residues. V gave up 0 bases and J gave up 0 bases, with 8 bases separating them. CDR3 sequence reads: CASSQDEGSNTGELFF. The CDR3 region has the DNA TGCGCCAGCAGCCAAGACGAGGGCTCGAACACCGGGGAGCTGTTTTTT.

The V gene is TRBV7-2, the J gene TRBJ2-3; D remains ambiguous. The CDR3 runs to 14 residues. V was clipped by 3 bases and J by 5 bases, with 12 bases between them. Germline V lookup: CDR1 SGHTA, CDR2 FQGNSA. Here the CDR3 DNA reads TGTGCCAGCAGCTTTGGACCAGAAGTAGATACGCAGTATTTT. It codes for CASSFGPEVDTQYF.

Only a few counts were recorded for this clonotype. The CDR3 DNA follows: TGTGCCAGCAGGCGGGGGGCTAATGAGCAGTTCTTC. As protein: CASRRGANEQFF. The chain carries TRBV6-5 and TRBJ2-1, with TRBD2 matching over 8 bases. The CDR3 spans 12 residues. The germline gives CDR1 MNHEY, CDR2 SVGAGI. Trimming took 6 bases from V and 7 from J; bases not matched to a gene: 2.

This sequence joins TRBV2 and TRBJ1-1; 7 bases are a match to TRBD1. The CDR3 is 12 residues long. V shed 9 bases and J 0 bases; nucleotides not matched to a gene: 1. CDR1 is SNHLY, CDR2 FYNNEI, per germline. The DNA of the CDR3 is TGTGCCAGGGGACAGTTGAACACTGAAGCTTTCTTT. Protein: CARGQLNTEAFF.